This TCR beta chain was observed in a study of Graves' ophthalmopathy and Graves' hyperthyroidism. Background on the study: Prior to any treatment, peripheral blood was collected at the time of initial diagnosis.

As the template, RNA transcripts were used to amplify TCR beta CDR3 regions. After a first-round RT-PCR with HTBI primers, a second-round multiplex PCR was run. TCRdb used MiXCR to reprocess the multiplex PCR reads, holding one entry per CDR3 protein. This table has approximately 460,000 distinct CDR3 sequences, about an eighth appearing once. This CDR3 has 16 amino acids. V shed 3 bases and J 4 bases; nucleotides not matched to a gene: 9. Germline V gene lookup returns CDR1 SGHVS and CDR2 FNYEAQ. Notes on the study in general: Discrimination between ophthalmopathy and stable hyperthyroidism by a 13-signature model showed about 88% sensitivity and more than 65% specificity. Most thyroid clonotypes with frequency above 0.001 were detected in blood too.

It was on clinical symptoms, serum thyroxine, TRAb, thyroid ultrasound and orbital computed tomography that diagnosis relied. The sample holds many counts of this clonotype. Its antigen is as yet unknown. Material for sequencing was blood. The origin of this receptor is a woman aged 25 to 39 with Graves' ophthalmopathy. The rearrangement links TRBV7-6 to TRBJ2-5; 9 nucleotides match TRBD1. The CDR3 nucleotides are TGTGCCAGCAGCTTTTCCGGGACAGGGCCGGGAGAGACCCAGTACTTC. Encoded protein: CASSFSGTGPGETQYF.